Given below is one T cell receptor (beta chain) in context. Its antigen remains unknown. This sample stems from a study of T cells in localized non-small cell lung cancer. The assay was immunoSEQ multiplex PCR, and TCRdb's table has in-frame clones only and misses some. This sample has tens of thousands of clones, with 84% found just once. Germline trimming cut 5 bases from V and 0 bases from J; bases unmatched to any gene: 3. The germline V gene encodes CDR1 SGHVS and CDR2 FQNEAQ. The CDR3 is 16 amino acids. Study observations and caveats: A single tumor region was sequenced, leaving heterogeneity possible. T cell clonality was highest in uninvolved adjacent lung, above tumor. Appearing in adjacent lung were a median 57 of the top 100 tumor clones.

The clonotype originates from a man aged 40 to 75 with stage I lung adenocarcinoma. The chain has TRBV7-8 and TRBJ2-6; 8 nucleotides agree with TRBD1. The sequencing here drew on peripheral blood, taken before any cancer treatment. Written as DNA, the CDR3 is TGTGCCAGCAGCCGACAGGGGATCTCTGGGGCCAACGTCCTGACTTTC. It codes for CASSRQGISGANVLTF.